This T cell receptor beta chain was recovered during a study of T-cell reconstitution after alpha-beta-depleted transplantation in children. Study-level results: At one year after transplant, newly produced T cells mostly accounted for T-cell counts and diversity.

Unique molecular identifiers were built into the TCRbeta library. TCRdb reprocessed the PCR reads via MiXCR and lists one record per CDR3 protein. The profile covers about 830,000 distinct CDR3 sequences, with around 17% appearing a single time and just under 5% taken by the ten largest. With 4 bases clipped from V and 5 bases from J, the junction kept 14 bases outside the gene matches. The germline CDR1 and CDR2 sequences are KGHSH and LQKENI. The CDR3 is 17 amino acids. To note about this clonotype: Its antigen is still unknown.

The chain recombines TRBV18 with TRBJ2-5; TRBD2 matches at 9 bases. This clonotype was sampled from a male patient younger than 18 who had a stem cell transplant for acute lymphoblastic leukemia, so the T cells may come from the graft donor. This material consisted of PBMCs, mostly from graft donor cells, taken 360 days after TCRalphabeta/CD19-depleted stem cell transplant. CDR3 sequence: CASSRLAGIPRDETQYF. The CDR3 nucleotides are TGTGCCAGCTCACGGCTAGCGGGGATCCCCAGGGACGAGACCCAGTACTTC.